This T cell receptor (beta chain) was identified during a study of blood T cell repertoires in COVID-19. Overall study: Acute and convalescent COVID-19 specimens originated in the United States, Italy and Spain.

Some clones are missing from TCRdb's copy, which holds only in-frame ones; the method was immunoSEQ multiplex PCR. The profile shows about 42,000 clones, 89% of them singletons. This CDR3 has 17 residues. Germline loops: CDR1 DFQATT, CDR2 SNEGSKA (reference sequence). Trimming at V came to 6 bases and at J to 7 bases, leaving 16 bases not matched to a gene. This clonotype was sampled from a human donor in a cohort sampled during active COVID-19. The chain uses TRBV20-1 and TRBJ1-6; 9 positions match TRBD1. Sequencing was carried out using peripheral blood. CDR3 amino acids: CSASRRQGEVGNSPLHF. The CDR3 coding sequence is TGCAGTGCCAGTCGCCGACAGGGGGAGGTGGGGAATTCACCCCTCCACTTT.